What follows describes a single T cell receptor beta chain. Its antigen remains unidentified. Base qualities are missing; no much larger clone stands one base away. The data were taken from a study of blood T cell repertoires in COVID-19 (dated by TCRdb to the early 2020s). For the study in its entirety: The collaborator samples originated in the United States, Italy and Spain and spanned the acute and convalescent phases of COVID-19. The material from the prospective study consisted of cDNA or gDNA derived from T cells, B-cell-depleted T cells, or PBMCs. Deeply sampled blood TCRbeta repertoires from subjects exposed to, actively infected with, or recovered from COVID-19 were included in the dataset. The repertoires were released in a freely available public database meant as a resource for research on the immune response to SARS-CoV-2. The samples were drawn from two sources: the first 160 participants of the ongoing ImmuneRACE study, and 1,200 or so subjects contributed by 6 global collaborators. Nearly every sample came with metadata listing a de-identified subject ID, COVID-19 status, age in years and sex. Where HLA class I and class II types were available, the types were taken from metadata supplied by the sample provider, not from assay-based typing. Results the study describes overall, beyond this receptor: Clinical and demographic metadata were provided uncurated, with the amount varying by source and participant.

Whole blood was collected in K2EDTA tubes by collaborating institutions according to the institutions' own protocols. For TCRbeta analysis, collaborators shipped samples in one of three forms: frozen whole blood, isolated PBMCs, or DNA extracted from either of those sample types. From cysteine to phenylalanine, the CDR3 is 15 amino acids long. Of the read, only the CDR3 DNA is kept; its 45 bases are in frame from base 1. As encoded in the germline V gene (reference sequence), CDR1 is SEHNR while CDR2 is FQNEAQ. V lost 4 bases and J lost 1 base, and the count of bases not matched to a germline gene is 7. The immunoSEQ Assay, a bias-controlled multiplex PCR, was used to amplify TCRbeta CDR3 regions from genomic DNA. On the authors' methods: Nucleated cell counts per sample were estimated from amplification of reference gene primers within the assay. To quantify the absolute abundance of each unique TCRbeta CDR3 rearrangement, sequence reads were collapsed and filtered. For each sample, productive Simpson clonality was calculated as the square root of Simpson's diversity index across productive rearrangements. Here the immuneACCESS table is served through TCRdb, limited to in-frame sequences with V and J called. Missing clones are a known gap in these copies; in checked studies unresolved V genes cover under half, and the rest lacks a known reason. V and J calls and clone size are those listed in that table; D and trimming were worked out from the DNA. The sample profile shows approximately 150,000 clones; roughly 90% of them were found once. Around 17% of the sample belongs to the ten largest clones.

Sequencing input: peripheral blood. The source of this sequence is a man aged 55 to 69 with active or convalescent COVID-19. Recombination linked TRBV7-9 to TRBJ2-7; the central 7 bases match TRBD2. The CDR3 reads CASSWGGGSSYEQYF. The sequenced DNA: TGTGCCAGCAGCTGGGGGGGAGGGTCATCCTACGAGCAGTACTTC.